The 28 T cell receptor beta chains reported below all come from one sample, sequenced in a study of T cells in Graves' hyperthyroidism and ophthalmopathy. Authors of the study amplified TCR beta CDR3 regions from RNA transcripts. The HTBI primer set was used in a first-round RT-PCR of the TCR CDR3. TCRdb passed the multiplex PCR reads through MiXCR, listing each CDR3 protein once. This table has about 560,000 distinct CDR3 sequences, 15% to 18% appearing once. Sequenced input: blood. These receptors originate from a woman in her 30s with Graves' hyperthyroidism.

This clonotype was counted only a few times. This rearrangement joins TRBV4-1 to TRBJ1-3; weak D call: TRBD1 (6 bases). The CDR3 covers 15 residues. The V gene's germline CDR1 is MGHRA and CDR2 YSYEKL. Trimming took 0 bases from V and 4 from J, leaving 10 bases between them. CDR3 residues: CASSQDQGQGNTIYF. CDR3 coding DNA: TGCGCCAGCAGCCAAGATCAGGGGCAGGGAAACACCATATATTTT.

This clonotype was seen many times. The chain is built from TRBV7-3 and TRBJ2-1; D not resolved. V dropped 1 base and J dropped 3 bases, with 13 bases sitting between them. The CDR3 has 16 amino acids. The V gene's germline CDR1 is SGHTA and CDR2 FQGTGA. CDR3 sequence: CASSLIASPLYNEQFF. In DNA form, the CDR3 reads TGTGCCAGCAGCTTAATCGCGTCACCCCTCTACAATGAGCAGTTCTTC.

This clonotype was seen a few times. The chain links TRBV6-1 to TRBJ1-1; D is unresolved. The CDR3 sequence is 14 residues long. The V end lost 10 bases, the J end lost 2 bases, and 17 bases lay between the germline ends. Germline V CDR1 and CDR2: MNHNS, SASEGT. This CDR3 is CATRPRAVNTEAFF. The CDR3 nucleotides are TGTGCCACTCGACCCCGGGCGGTAAACACTGAAGCTTTCTTT.

This clonotype was recorded at least ten times. The chain combines TRBV9 with TRBJ2-1, with D possibly being TRBD1 or TRBD2 (5 bases each). CDR3 length: 15 amino acids. Trimming cost V 0 bases and J 0 bases, with 7 bases left between them. Germline V CDR1 and CDR2: SGDLS, YYNGEE. The CDR3: CASSVVGTSYNEQFF. The CDR3 nucleotides are TGTGCCAGCAGCGTAGTAGGGACCTCCTACAATGAGCAGTTCTTC. The variable domain in full, completed from reference TRBV9 and TRBJ2-1, reads DSGVTQTPKHLITATGQRVTLRCSPRSGDLSVYWYQQSLDQGLQFLIQYYNGEERAKGNILERFSAQQFPDLHSELNLSSLELGDSALYFCASSVVGTSYNEQFFGPGTRLTVL.

This clonotype was counted many times. The J gene is TRBJ1-2, the V gene TRBV12-3 or TRBV12-4, with 8 bases matching TRBD1. The V gene end was trimmed by 5 bases and the J gene end by 8 bases; junction bases not matched to a gene: 10. The CDR3 runs to 14 residues. CDR3 DNA sequence: TGTGCCAGCAGTGTACAGGGGGGTCAGGAGGGCTACACCTTC. Amino acid sequence: CASSVQGGQEGYTF.

This clonotype was observed at least ten times. The rearrangement joins TRBV20-1 to TRBJ2-1, with 9 bases lining up with TRBD1. After removal of 3 bases from V and 7 bases from J, the junction contained 7 bases not matched to a gene. The CDR3 consists of 14 residues. Germline V gene sequence: CDR1 DFQATT, CDR2 SNEGSKA (reference sequence). The CDR3 DNA is TGCAGTGCTAGTGGGGACAGGGCCGGGAATGAGCAGTTCTTC. It encodes CSASGDRAGNEQFF.

This clonotype came up once. The chain couples TRBV7-6 to TRBJ2-7, with a possible D match to TRBD1 (7 bases). The CDR3 totals 15 residues. V lost 1 base to trimming and J lost 3 bases, with 13 bases between them. Per the germline V gene, CDR1 is SGHVS and CDR2 is FNYEAQ. In DNA, the CDR3 is TGTGCCAGCAGCTTAGGGGGGGACAGTCGCTACGAGCAGTACTTC. Translated: CASSLGGDSRYEQYF.

The rearrangement uses TRBV7-2 and TRBJ1-4, with D perhaps TRBD1 (5 bases). CDR3 length: 14 amino acids. V lost 5 bases, J lost 1 base, and 8 bases lay in between. Germline CDR1 is SGHTA and CDR2 is FQGNSA. The CDR3 sequence: CASSRTLTNEKLFF. The CDR3 region has the DNA TGTGCCAGCAGCCGGACATTAACTAATGAAAAACTGTTTTTT.

The chain uses TRBV15 and TRBJ2-7; D is ambiguous. The CDR3 sequence is 12 residues long. Trimming removed 3 bases at V and 6 bases at J, with 9 bases between. Germline-derived CDR1 and CDR2 are LNHNV and YYDKDF (reference sequence). The CDR3 sequence is CATSRLSGEQYF. CDR3 in DNA: TGTGCCACCAGCAGGCTTTCGGGCGAGCAGTACTTC.

The rearrangement joins TRBV20-1 to TRBJ2-5; 8 bases are a match to TRBD2. This CDR3 spans 13 amino acids. Germline lookup yields CDR1 DFQATT and CDR2 SNEGSKA (reference sequence). The V and J ends lost 2 bases and 6 bases, in that order; junction bases with no gene match: 5. The CDR3 DNA follows: TGCAGTGCTAGACGAAGCGGGAGCCAGACCCAGTACTTC. It codes for CSARRSGSQTQYF.

Concerning this clonotype: The junction departs from the called germline gene at one end, perhaps through a read error. The V gene is TRBV7-2, the J gene TRBJ1-1; no clear D. The CDR3 runs to 17 residues. Germline CDR1 is SGHTA and CDR2 is FQGNSA. CDR3 sequence reads: CASSLAAGGDGDTEAFF. CDR3 DNA sequence: TGTGCCAGCAGTTTAGCAGCAGGTGGGGATGGGGACACTGAAGCTTTCTTT.

This clonotype showed up many times. This chain connects TRBV12-3 or TRBV12-4 to TRBJ2-7, with D maybe TRBD1 (6 bases). The CDR3 consists of 13 residues. V lost 4 bases, J lost 0 bases, and 7 bases lay in between. CDR3 coding DNA: TGTGCCAGCAGTTACAGGGCCTCCTACGAGCAGTACTTC. Its protein product is CASSYRASYEQYF.

This clonotype was observed at least ten times. The rearrangement links TRBV27 to TRBJ1-1; maybe TRBD1 (5 bases). The CDR3 loop spans 16 amino acids. Germline CDR1 reads MNHEY; CDR2 reads SMNVEV (reference sequence). Trimming pared 0 bases from V and 5 bases from J, leaving 16 bases between. The CDR3 loop reads CASSLSIFRAATEAFF. For the CDR3, the DNA is TGTGCCAGCAGTTTATCGATTTTCAGGGCGGCTACTGAAGCTTTCTTT.

About this clonotype itself: Since a much larger clone is just one base distant, this may be a read error. In DNA form, the CDR3 reads TGTGCCTGGAGTGTCTTGGACAGGAATTCTGGCTACACCTTC. This translates into CAWSVLDRNSGYTF. The V and J genes are TRBV30 and TRBJ1-2, with 7 bases that match TRBD1. This CDR3 spans 14 amino acids. Trimming removed 0 bases from V and 7 bases from J; junction bases left unmatched: 8. CDR1 and CDR2 (germline): GTSNPN, SVGIG (reference sequence).

Notes on this clonotype: An end of the junction differs from the germline gene, which may be a read error. The J gene is TRBJ1-2, the V gene TRBV19; a weak D match, TRBD1 (5 bases). Germline-derived CDR1 and CDR2 are LNHDA and SQIVND (reference sequence). The CDR3 runs 12 residues. The CDR3 DNA follows: TGTGTCAGTAGTACCAGGGAACTGGGCTACACCTTC. Translation: CVSSTRELGYTF.

This chain uses TRBV7-6 with TRBJ2-1, with 9 bases aligning to TRBD2. Germline V gene data show CDR1 as SGHVS and CDR2 as FNYEAQ. The length of the CDR3 is 16 residues. The V and J ends lost 3 bases and 2 bases, in that order; junction bases with no gene match: 5. CDR3 amino acids: CASSFLAGAAYNEQFF. CDR3 DNA: TGTGCCAGCAGCTTTTTAGCGGGAGCAGCCTACAATGAGCAGTTCTTC.

This clonotype was found many times. CDR3 nucleotide sequence: TGTGCCAGCAGCCTTGCTTCGCCCACTGAAGCTTTCTTT. Translated: CASSLASPTEAFF. This rearrangement joins TRBV7-9 to TRBJ1-1; D call uncertain. The germline V and J ends were trimmed by 5 bases and 4 bases, with 11 bases remaining between them. The germline gives CDR1 SEHNR, CDR2 FQNEAQ (reference sequence). The CDR3 consists of 13 residues.

Of note for this clonotype: A much bigger clone sits one base away, suggesting this may be a read error. V usage is TRBV20-1 and J usage is TRBJ2-1, with 7 bases that match TRBD2. The CDR3 spans 16 residues. Trimming removed 0 bases from V and 10 bases from J; junction bases left unmatched: 15. The germline V gene encodes CDR1 DFQATT and CDR2 SNEGSKA (reference sequence). The CDR3 loop reads CSARDASGVALGEQFF. CDR3 nucleotides: TGCAGTGCTAGAGATGCGAGCGGGGTGGCCTTGGGCGAGCAGTTCTTC.

This clonotype was observed at least ten times. The genes are TRBV28 and TRBJ2-1; D remains ambiguous. V was cut by 2 bases and J by 1 base, with 9 bases left in between. The CDR3 is made up of 15 amino acids. CDR1 and CDR2 (germline): MDHEN, SYDVKM. This CDR3 is CASSLGGKSYNEQFF. The CDR3 DNA reads TGTGCCAGCAGTTTAGGTGGAAAATCCTACAATGAGCAGTTCTTC.

This clonotype was observed a few times. The V call is TRBV30, the J call TRBJ2-1, with D possibly TRBD2 on 6 matching bases. Trimming stripped 5 bases from V and 7 bases from J, with 18 bases between. CDR3 length equals 14 residues. The V gene's germline CDR1 is GTSNPN and CDR2 SVGIG (reference sequence). For the CDR3, the DNA is TGTGCCTGGTGCTGCGGCAGACGGGGGAATGAGCAGTTCTTC. It encodes CAWCCGRRGNEQFF.

This chain joins TRBV7-9 and TRBJ1-2, with TRBD1 as a possible D gene (5 bases). With 5 bases removed from V and 3 bases from J, the gap between germline ends came to 13 bases. Germline values: CDR1 SEHNR, CDR2 FQNEAQ (reference sequence). This CDR3 contains 14 residues. In nucleotides, the CDR3 is TGTGCCAGCAGCCCCGAGGGACTTGACTATGGCTACACCTTC. It is translated as CASSPEGLDYGYTF. Using reference TRBV7-9 and TRBJ1-2 for the parts outside the CDR3, the full variable domain is DTGVSQNPRHKITKRGQNVTFRCDPISEHNRLYWYRQTLGQGPEFLTYFQNEAQLEKSRLLSDRFSAERPKGSFSTLEIQRTEQGDSAMYLCASSPEGLDYGYTFGSGTRLTVV.

This clonotype appeared many times. The V call is TRBV30, the J call TRBJ2-1; D is possibly TRBD2 (5 bases). Deletions cut 8 bases from V and 5 bases from J, with 16 bases between. The CDR3 spans 13 residues. Germline lookup yields CDR1 GTSNPN and CDR2 SVGIG (reference sequence). The CDR3 region has the DNA TGTGCCCGAACTAGGAGGAGTGACAATGAGCAGTTCTTC. Its translation is CARTRRSDNEQFF.

The rearrangement uses TRBV27 and TRBJ2-7, with D possibly matching TRBD2 (5 bases). The V and J ends lost 0 bases and 5 bases respectively, with 11 bases between them. The CDR3 covers 14 residues. Germline-derived CDR1 and CDR2 are MNHEY and SMNVEV (reference sequence). In DNA, the CDR3 is TGTGCCAGCAGTTTATCGTTGGGAGCGGACGAGCAGTACTTC. It specifies CASSLSLGADEQYF.

CDR3: CATRSYTGELFF. As DNA, the CDR3 is TGTGCCACCAGATCGTACACCGGGGAGCTGTTTTTT. The V gene is TRBV24-1, the J gene TRBJ2-2; no definite D call. CDR3 length: 12 residues. The V gene's germline CDR1 is KGHDR and CDR2 SFDVKD. V gave up 7 bases and J gave up 3 bases, with 5 bases separating them.

This clonotype appeared many times. The gene calls are TRBV27 and TRBJ1-4, with a weak D call TRBD1 (6 bases). Trimming removed 5 bases from V and 7 bases from J, with 14 bases in between. The germline gives CDR1 MNHEY, CDR2 SMNVEV (reference sequence). This CDR3 spans 14 amino acids. The CDR3 DNA is TGTGCCAGCAGTCCAGGGGCGCTGGGTGAAAAACTGTTTTTT. Amino acid sequence: CASSPGALGEKLFF.

For this clonotype: One base away lies a much larger clone, so this may be a sequencing read error. This chain connects TRBV27 to TRBJ2-5; no firm D call. The CDR3 totals 16 residues. Germline V lookup: CDR1 MNHEY, CDR2 SMNVEV (reference sequence). The CDR3 DNA follows: TGTGCCAGCAGTTTGGGCTTAGGTCAGGCTCAAGAGACCCAGTGCTTC. Translation: CASSLGLGQAQETQCF.

This chain links TRBV28 with TRBJ1-3; TRBD1 agrees at 7 bases. Germline V gene lookup returns CDR1 MDHEN and CDR2 SYDVKM. With 9 bases clipped from V and 1 base from J, the junction kept 6 bases outside the gene matches. CDR3 length: 14 amino acids. CDR3 in DNA: TGTGCCAGTTCGATACAGGGGTCTGGAAACACCATATATTTT. Translation: CASSIQGSGNTIYF.

This clonotype was counted many times. CDR3 nucleotides: TGTGCCAGCAGACACAGGGGGCTGAACACTGAAGCTTTCTTT. The encoded protein is CASRHRGLNTEAFF. The V gene is TRBV27, the J gene TRBJ1-1, with 9 bases matching TRBD1. The CDR3 spans 14 residues. V shed 6 bases and J 0 bases; nucleotides not matched to a gene: 2. Germline CDR1 reads MNHEY; CDR2 reads SMNVEV (reference sequence).